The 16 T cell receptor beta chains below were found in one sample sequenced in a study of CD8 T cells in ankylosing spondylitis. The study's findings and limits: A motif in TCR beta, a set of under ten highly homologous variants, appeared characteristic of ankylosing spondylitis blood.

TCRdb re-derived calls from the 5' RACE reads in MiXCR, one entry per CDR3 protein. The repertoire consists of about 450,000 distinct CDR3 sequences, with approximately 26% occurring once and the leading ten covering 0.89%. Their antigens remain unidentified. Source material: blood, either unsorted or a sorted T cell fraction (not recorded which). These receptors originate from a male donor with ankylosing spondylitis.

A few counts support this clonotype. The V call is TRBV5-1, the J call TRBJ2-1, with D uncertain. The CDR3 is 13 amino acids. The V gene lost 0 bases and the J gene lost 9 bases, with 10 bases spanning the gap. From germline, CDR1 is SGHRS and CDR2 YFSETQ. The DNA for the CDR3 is TGCGCCAGCAGCTTGGCCGTTAGAGGTGAGCAGTTCTTC. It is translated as CASSLAVRGEQFF. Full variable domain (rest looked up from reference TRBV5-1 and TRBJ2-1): KAGVTQTPRYLIKTRGQQVTLSCSPISGHRSVSWYQQTPGQGLQFLFEYFSETQRNKGNFPGRFSGRQFSNSRSEMNVSTLELGDSALYLCASSLAVRGEQFFGPGTRLTVL.

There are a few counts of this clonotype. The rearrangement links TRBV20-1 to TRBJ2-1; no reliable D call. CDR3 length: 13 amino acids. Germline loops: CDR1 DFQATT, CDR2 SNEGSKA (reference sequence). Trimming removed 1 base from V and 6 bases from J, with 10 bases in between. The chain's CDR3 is CSARGWISNEQFF. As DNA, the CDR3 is TGCAGTGCTAGAGGTTGGATTTCCAATGAGCAGTTCTTC.

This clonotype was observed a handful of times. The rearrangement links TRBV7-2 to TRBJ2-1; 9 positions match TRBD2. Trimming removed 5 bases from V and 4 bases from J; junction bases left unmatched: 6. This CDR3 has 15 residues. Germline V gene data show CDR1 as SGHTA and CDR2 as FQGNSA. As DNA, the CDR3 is TGTGCCAGCAGCGGAGCGGGAGGTTTTTACAATGAGCAGTTCTTC. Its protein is CASSGAGGFYNEQFF.

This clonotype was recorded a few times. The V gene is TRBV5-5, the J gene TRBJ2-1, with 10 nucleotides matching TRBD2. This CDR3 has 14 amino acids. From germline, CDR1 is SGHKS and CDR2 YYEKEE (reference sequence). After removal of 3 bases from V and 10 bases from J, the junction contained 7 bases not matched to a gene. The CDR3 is CASSSGVAGGEQFF. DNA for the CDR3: TGTGCCAGCAGCTCAGGAGTAGCGGGGGGCGAGCAGTTCTTC.

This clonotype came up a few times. In nucleotides, the CDR3 is TGCAGTGCTAGGAGGGGGCGGATAAACTCTGGAAACACCATATATTTT. This codes for CSARRGRINSGNTIYF. V usage is TRBV20-1 and J usage is TRBJ1-3; 7 bases match TRBD1. The ends lost 3 bases at V and 0 bases at J; junction bases unmatched: 8. The length of the CDR3 is 16 residues. The germline V gene has CDR1 DFQATT and CDR2 SNEGSKA (reference sequence).

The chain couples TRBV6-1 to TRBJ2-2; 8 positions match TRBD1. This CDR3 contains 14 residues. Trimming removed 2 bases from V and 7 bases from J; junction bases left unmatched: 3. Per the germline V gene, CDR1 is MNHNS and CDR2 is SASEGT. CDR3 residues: CASSEQGANGELFF. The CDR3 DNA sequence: TGTGCCAGCAGTGAACAGGGGGCTAACGGGGAGCTGTTTTTT.

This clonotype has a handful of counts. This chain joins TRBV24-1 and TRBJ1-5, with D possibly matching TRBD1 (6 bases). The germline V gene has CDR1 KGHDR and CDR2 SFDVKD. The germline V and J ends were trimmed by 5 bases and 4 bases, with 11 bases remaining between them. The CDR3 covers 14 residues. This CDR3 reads CATSGQGTNQPQHF. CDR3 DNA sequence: TGTGCCACCAGTGGGCAGGGGACGAATCAGCCCCAGCATTTT.

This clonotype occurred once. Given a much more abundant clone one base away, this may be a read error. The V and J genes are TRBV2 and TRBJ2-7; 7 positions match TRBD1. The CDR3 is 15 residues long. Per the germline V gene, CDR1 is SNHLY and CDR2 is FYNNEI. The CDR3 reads CASSAGTESSYEQNF. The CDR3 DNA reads TGTGCCAGCAGTGCAGGGACAGAGAGCTCCTACGAGCAGAACTTC.

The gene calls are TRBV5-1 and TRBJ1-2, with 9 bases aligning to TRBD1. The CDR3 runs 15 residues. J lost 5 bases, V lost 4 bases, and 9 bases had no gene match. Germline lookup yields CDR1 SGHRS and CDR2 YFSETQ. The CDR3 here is CASSTRTGVGYGYTF. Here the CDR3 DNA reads TGCGCCAGCAGCACACGGACAGGGGTTGGATATGGCTACACCTTC.

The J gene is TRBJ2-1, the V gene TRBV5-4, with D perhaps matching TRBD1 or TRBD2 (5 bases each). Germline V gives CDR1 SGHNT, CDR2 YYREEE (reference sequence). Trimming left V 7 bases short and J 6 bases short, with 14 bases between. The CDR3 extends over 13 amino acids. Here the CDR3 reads CASGTGSGNEQFF. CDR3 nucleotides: TGTGCCAGCGGGACGGGGAGTGGCAATGAGCAGTTCTTC.

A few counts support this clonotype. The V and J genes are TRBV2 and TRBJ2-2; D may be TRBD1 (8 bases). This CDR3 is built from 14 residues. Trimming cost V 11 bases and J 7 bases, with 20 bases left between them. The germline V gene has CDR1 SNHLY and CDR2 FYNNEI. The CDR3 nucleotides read TGTGCCGGGAACGACAGGGGAGGGATCGGGGAGCTGTTTTTT. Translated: CAGNDRGGIGELFF.

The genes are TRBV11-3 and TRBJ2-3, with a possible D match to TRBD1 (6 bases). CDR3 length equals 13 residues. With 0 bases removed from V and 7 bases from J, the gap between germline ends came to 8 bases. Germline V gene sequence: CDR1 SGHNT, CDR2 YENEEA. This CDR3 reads CASSLEQGHTQYF. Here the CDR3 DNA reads TGTGCCAGCAGCTTAGAACAGGGCCATACGCAGTATTTT.

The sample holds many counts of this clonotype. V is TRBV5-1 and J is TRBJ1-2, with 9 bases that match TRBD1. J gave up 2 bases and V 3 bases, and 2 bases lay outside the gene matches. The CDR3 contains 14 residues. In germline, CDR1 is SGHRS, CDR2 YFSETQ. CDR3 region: CASSSGQGNYGYTF. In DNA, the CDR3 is TGCGCCAGCAGCTCGGGACAGGGAAACTATGGCTACACCTTC.

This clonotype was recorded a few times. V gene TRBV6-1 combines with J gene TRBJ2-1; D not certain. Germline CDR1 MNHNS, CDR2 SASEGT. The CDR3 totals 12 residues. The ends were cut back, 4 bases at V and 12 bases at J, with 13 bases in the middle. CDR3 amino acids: CASSVITWVQFF. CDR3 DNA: TGTGCCAGCAGTGTGATCACTTGGGTGCAGTTCTTC.

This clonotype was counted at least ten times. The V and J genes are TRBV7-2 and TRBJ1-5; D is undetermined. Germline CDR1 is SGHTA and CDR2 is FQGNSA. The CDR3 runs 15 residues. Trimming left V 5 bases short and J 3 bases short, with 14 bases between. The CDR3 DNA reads TGTGCCAGCAGCCCCTGGCTGGACTCCAATCAGCCCCAGCATTTT. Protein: CASSPWLDSNQPQHF.

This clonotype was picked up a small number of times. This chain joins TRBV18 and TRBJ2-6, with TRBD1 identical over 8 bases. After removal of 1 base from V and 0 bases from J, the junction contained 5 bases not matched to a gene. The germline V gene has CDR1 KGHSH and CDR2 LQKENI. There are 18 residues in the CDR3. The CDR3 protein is CASSPRTGSSSGANVLTF. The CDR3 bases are TGTGCCAGCTCACCACGGACAGGGTCTAGCTCTGGGGCCAACGTCCTGACTTTC.